The entry that follows covers one TCR beta chain sequence. Its antigen is still unknown. These data come from a study of CD8+ T cells in alopecia areata. Overall study results and limits: There were also resident alphabeta T cells of normal skin sequenced in scalp samples.

Both peripheral blood and punch biopsies of lesional scalp skin were obtained from patients who had alopecia areata. PBMCs provided sorted CD4+ and CD8+ T cells. cDNA prepared by RNA extraction and subsequent reverse transcription served as the template for sequencing. The method was immunoSEQ multiplex PCR; TCRdb's version includes in-frame clones alone and lacks a portion of them. The sample includes some 120,000 clones, around 45% of them seen just once. The TCR was taken from a human donor with alopecia areata. The sequenced sample was NKG2D-low CD8+ T cells sorted from blood.

CDR3 coding DNA: TGTGCCAGCAGCCAAGAGATAGGACAGGCAACAGATACGCAGTATTTT. Protein: CASSQEIGQATDTQYF. The chain links TRBV4-2 to TRBJ2-3, with 7 bases aligning to TRBD1. Germline assignment: CDR1 LGHNA and CDR2 YNFKEQ. The CDR3 has 16 amino acids. With V trimmed by 0 bases and J by 3 bases, 6 bases remained unmatched.